The 24 T cell receptor beta chains below come from one sample, sequenced in a study of early T cells in non-severe SARS-CoV-2 infection. Each CDR3 protein is one row after TCRdb ran MiXCR on the 5' RACE reads. The sample holds 25,000 to 35,000 distinct CDR3 sequences; around 5.3% are singletons and the top ten take roughly 2.7%. The material sequenced was whole blood. The receptors stem from an adult who was a healthcare worker with PCR-confirmed SARS-CoV-2 infection or an uninfected control (not recorded which).

This clonotype was seen at least ten times. The J gene is TRBJ1-2, the V gene TRBV5-1; tentative D call: TRBD1 (5 bases). Trimming took off 4 bases at V and 5 bases at J, with 9 bases between the two ends. CDR3 length equals 12 residues. CDR1 SGHRS and CDR2 YFSETQ come from the germline V gene. The chain's CDR3 is CASSQGRYGYTF. CDR3 sequence (DNA): TGCGCCAGCAGCCAGGGCCGGTATGGCTACACCTTC.

This clonotype was detected many times. The V gene is TRBV11-2, the J gene TRBJ2-1; D could derive from TRBD1 or TRBD2 (5 bases each). CDR1 and CDR2 (germline): SGHAT, FQNNGV. The V gene lost 5 bases and the J gene lost 4 bases, with 18 bases spanning the gap. The CDR3 totals 16 residues. DNA of the CDR3: TGTGCCAGCAGCCCCGACGAGGGACCTAGATACAATGAGCAGTTCTTC. Amino acid sequence: CASSPDEGPRYNEQFF.

This clonotype was seen many times. The genes are TRBV5-1 and TRBJ1-3, with 10 bases identical to TRBD1. The germline V gene has CDR1 SGHRS and CDR2 YFSETQ. This CDR3 region has 17 residues. V was clipped by 3 bases and J by 0 bases; unmatched bases: 6. This CDR3 reads CASSSSTGGLSGNTIYF. In DNA form, the CDR3 reads TGCGCCAGCAGCTCGTCGACAGGGGGCCTCTCTGGAAACACCATATATTTT. Together with reference TRBV5-1 and TRBJ1-3, the CDR3 gives the full variable domain: KAGVTQTPRYLIKTRGQQVTLSCSPISGHRSVSWYQQTPGQGLQFLFEYFSETQRNKGNFPGRFSGRQFSNSRSEMNVSTLELGDSALYLCASSSSTGGLSGNTIYFGEGSWLTVV.

This clonotype was recorded once. The rearrangement joins TRBV7-3 to TRBJ2-5; TRBD2 aligns across 7 bases. The CDR3 sequence is 13 residues long. V shed 0 bases and J 5 bases; nucleotides not matched to a gene: 0. The germline V gene encodes CDR1 SGHTA and CDR2 FQGTGA. This chain's CDR3 is CASSLTSGETQYF. In nucleotides, the CDR3 is TGTGCCAGCAGCTTAACTAGCGGGGAGACCCAGTACTTC.

This clonotype was seen at least ten times. The chain uses TRBV19 and TRBJ2-1; the match to TRBD2 covers 10 bases. With 10 bases clipped from V and 3 bases from J, the junction kept 9 bases outside the gene matches. This CDR3 has 15 residues. Germline values: CDR1 LNHDA, CDR2 SQIVND (reference sequence). In DNA, the CDR3 is TGTGCCACCCACTCCGGGACTAGCGTCTACAATGAGCAGTTCTTC. Translating it yields CATHSGTSVYNEQFF.

This clonotype was observed a few times. V and J are TRBV19 and TRBJ1-2, with D possibly TRBD1 on 6 matching bases. V was pared by 9 bases and J by 7 bases, with 27 bases between. Germline V gene lookup returns CDR1 LNHDA and CDR2 SQIVND (reference sequence). The CDR3 has 16 amino acids. The CDR3 DNA is TGTGCCAGCAACTCCATACAGGGCTCCGCGGGAGGTGGCTACACCTTC. Its translation: CASNSIQGSAGGGYTF.

This clonotype was seen many times. V gene TRBV20-1 combines with J gene TRBJ1-3, with a tentative D call TRBD1 (6 bases). The CDR3 has 16 amino acids. Trimming shortened V by 2 bases and J by 0 bases, and 14 bases separated the two germline ends. Germline loops: CDR1 DFQATT, CDR2 SNEGSKA (reference sequence). The CDR3 protein is CSARKDRTISGNTIYF. In nucleotides, the CDR3 is TGCAGTGCTAGAAAAGACAGGACCATCTCTGGAAACACCATATATTTT.

This clonotype was seen ten or more times. The genes are TRBV7-9 and TRBJ2-1; 8 bases map to TRBD1. Germline CDR1 reads SEHNR; CDR2 reads FQNEAQ (reference sequence). CDR3 length equals 16 residues. The junction had 12 bases not matched to a gene; V was cut back by 3 bases and J by 8 bases. The CDR3 region is CASSFPVTGEWDEQFF. CDR3 DNA sequence: TGTGCCAGCAGCTTCCCCGTGACAGGGGAATGGGATGAGCAGTTCTTC.

On this clonotype itself: This may arise from a read error, as a much more abundant clone is one base away. The rearrangement links TRBV3-1 to TRBJ2-5; 13 positions agree with TRBD2. CDR1 is LGHDT, CDR2 YNNKEL, per germline (reference sequence). The ends lost 4 bases at V and 4 bases at J; junction bases unmatched: 3. This CDR3 has 15 residues. CDR3 in DNA: TGTGCCAGCAGCCCGGGACTAGCGGGGAGAGAGACCCAGTACTTC. Amino acids: CASSPGLAGRETQYF.

This clonotype was observed many times. The chain uses TRBV7-9 and TRBJ1-1, with a weak D call TRBD1 (5 bases). Trimming cost V 1 base and J 10 bases, with 10 bases left between them. Germline-derived CDR1 and CDR2 are SEHNR and FQNEAQ (reference sequence). The CDR3 loop spans 12 amino acids. CDR3 nucleotides: TGTGCCAGCAGCTTAGAGGGGCTGGGAGCTTTCTTT. Its translation: CASSLEGLGAFF. The full variable domain, rest sourced from reference TRBV7-9 and TRBJ1-1, is DTGVSQNPRHKITKRGQNVTFRCDPISEHNRLYWYRQTLGQGPEFLTYFQNEAQLEKSRLLSDRFSAERPKGSFSTLEIQRTEQGDSAMYLCASSLEGLGAFFGQGTRLTVV.

This clonotype has a count of ten or more. This chain links TRBV19 with TRBJ1-5; TRBD1 agrees at 7 bases. CDR1 and CDR2 (germline): LNHDA, SQIVND (reference sequence). J gave up 3 bases and V 8 bases, and 7 bases lay outside the gene matches. This CDR3 region has 14 residues. The CDR3 spells CASGDGQVNQPQHF. CDR3 DNA: TGTGCCAGTGGAGATGGACAGGTCAATCAGCCCCAGCATTTT.

This clonotype was counted only a few times. The chain links TRBV7-2 to TRBJ2-3; no clear D gene. The CDR3 runs 15 residues. The ends were cut back, 1 base at V and 3 bases at J, with 11 bases in the middle. Germline CDR1 is SGHTA and CDR2 is FQGNSA. CDR3 sequence (DNA): TGTGCCAGCAGCTTAGATCCGTGGAGAACAGATACGCAGTATTTT. Protein sequence: CASSLDPWRTDTQYF.

This clonotype was seen more than once but under ten times. V gene TRBV7-3 combines with J gene TRBJ1-1; weak D call: TRBD1 (5 bases). V lost 0 bases and J lost 4, with 9 bases in between. This CDR3 region has 14 residues. Germline lookup yields CDR1 SGHTA and CDR2 FQGTGA. The CDR3: CASSLTRGGTEAFF. The CDR3 DNA reads TGTGCCAGCAGCTTAACGCGCGGGGGCACTGAAGCTTTCTTT.

At least ten counts were recorded for this clonotype. The rearrangement uses TRBV3-1 and TRBJ2-1; D may be TRBD2 (6 bases). V was trimmed by 1 base and J by 1 base, leaving 11 bases between them. The CDR3 loop spans 16 amino acids. Germline assignment: CDR1 LGHDT and CDR2 YNNKEL (reference sequence). CDR3: CASSQVSGVSYNEQFF. Here the CDR3 DNA reads TGTGCCAGCAGCCAAGTTAGCGGAGTTTCCTACAATGAGCAGTTCTTC.

V usage is TRBV7-9 and J usage is TRBJ1-4, with D perhaps TRBD1 (6 bases). The V end was cut by 8 bases, the J end by 7 bases, with 17 bases between. This CDR3 has 14 residues. The V gene's germline CDR1 is SEHNR and CDR2 FQNEAQ (reference sequence). The CDR3 DNA sequence: TGTGCCAGCGCGGAGGGGGGCGCGGTTGAAAAACTGTTTTTT. As protein: CASAEGGAVEKLFF.

This clonotype was seen ten or more times. The chain has TRBV7-6 and TRBJ2-3, with 9 bases matching TRBD2. CDR1 and CDR2 (germline): SGHVS, FNYEAQ. The CDR3 consists of 16 residues. With V trimmed by 1 base and J by 2 bases, 4 bases remained unmatched. The CDR3 here is CASSLEASGDTDTQYF. Here the CDR3 DNA reads TGTGCCAGCAGCTTAGAGGCTAGCGGGGACACAGATACGCAGTATTTT.

The J gene is TRBJ1-4, the V gene TRBV7-3; D remains ambiguous. The V gene's germline CDR1 is SGHTA and CDR2 FQGTGA. This CDR3 has 13 residues. V was cut by 5 bases and J by 9 bases, with 13 bases left in between. The CDR3 DNA reads as TGTGCCAGCAGCGGATCTGTGGGCCAAAAACTGTTTTTT. Residues: CASSGSVGQKLFF.

This clonotype was recorded many times. The V call is TRBV14, the J call TRBJ2-2; D call uncertain. The CDR3 has 16 residues. CDR1 SGHDN and CDR2 FVKESK come from the germline V gene. The germline V and J ends were trimmed by 5 bases and 2 bases, with 15 bases remaining between them. CDR3 region: CASSYYRISNTGELFF. As DNA, the CDR3 is TGTGCCAGCAGCTACTACAGAATCTCAAACACCGGGGAGCTGTTTTTT.

This clonotype was counted at least ten times. The V call is TRBV20-1, the J call TRBJ2-3; 7 positions match TRBD1. Germline values: CDR1 DFQATT, CDR2 SNEGSKA (reference sequence). The CDR3 sequence is 18 residues long. Trimming cost V 0 bases and J 2 bases; bases outside gene matches: 14. CDR3 sequence: CSARDPNRQGFDTDTQYF. The CDR3 region has the DNA TGCAGTGCTAGAGACCCCAACCGACAGGGTTTTGACACAGATACGCAGTATTTT.

This clonotype was counted many times. This rearrangement joins TRBV24-1 to TRBJ2-1; the D gene is possibly TRBD1 (6 bases). This CDR3 has 15 residues. Germline CDR1 reads KGHDR; CDR2 reads SFDVKD. Trimming took off 4 bases at V and 8 bases at J, with 17 bases between the two ends. The DNA for the CDR3 is TGTGCCACCAGTGACCCTGGGACATTGAACGATGAGCAGTTCTTC. This encodes CATSDPGTLNDEQFF.

This sequence joins TRBV5-4 and TRBJ2-7; 9 nucleotides agree with TRBD1. Germline trimming cut 4 bases from V and 6 bases from J; bases unmatched to any gene: 8. This CDR3 spans 14 amino acids. CDR1 SGHNT and CDR2 YYREEE come from the germline V gene (reference sequence). Here the CDR3 reads CASSPGQGKAEQYF. The CDR3 bases are TGTGCCAGCAGCCCGGGACAGGGAAAAGCCGAGCAGTACTTC.

The V call is TRBV18, the J call TRBJ1-6; 9 bases align to TRBD1. J lost 8 bases, V lost 6 bases, and 5 bases had no gene match. This CDR3 is 14 amino acids long. Germline lookup yields CDR1 KGHSH and CDR2 LQKENI. The CDR3 DNA is TGTGCCAGCTCCCTGGACAGGGGTGATTCACCCCTCCACTTT. The encoded protein is CASSLDRGDSPLHF.

This chain links TRBV6-5 with TRBJ2-1; D perhaps matches TRBD1 (6 bases). This CDR3 contains 14 residues. Germline CDR1 MNHEY, CDR2 SVGAGI. Trimming pared 0 bases from V and 8 bases from J, leaving 11 bases between. Here the CDR3 reads CASSYSQGLDEQFF. The CDR3 DNA is TGTGCCAGCAGTTACTCTCAGGGGCTGGATGAGCAGTTCTTC.

This clonotype was observed many times. In DNA form, the CDR3 reads TGCAGCTCAAAGAGGGACACAGGACAGTCCTCCTACAATGAGCAGTTCTTC. It yields the protein CSSKRDTGQSSYNEQFF. The rearrangement uses TRBV29-1 and TRBJ2-1; tentative D call: TRBD1 (6 bases). The CDR3 loop spans 17 amino acids. Germline V gene sequence: CDR1 SQVTM, CDR2 ANQGSEA. The V and J ends lost 8 bases and 0 bases respectively, with 23 bases between them.